This T cell receptor (beta chain) was observed in a study of Graves' ophthalmopathy and Graves' hyperthyroidism. Study-wide results and caveats: Blood also contained most of the expanded thyroid clonotypes above 0.001 frequency.

V lost 2 bases to trimming and J lost 6 bases, with 8 bases between them. CDR1 is SGHAT and CDR2 is FQNNGV in the germline V gene. The CDR3 sequence is 12 residues long. Other autoimmune disease, uncontrolled infection, pregnancy and lactation led to exclusion. This clonotype was recorded many times. What it recognizes is unknown. Amplification of the TCR beta CDR3 regions used RNA transcripts (as template). Second-round multiplex PCR came after first-round RT-PCR with HTBI primers. TCRdb reprocessed the multiplex PCR reads via MiXCR and lists one record per CDR3 protein. The table includes 300,000 to 400,000 distinct CDR3 sequences, about a sixth detected once.

Sequencing was performed on peripheral blood. The chain is built from TRBV11-2 and TRBJ2-7, with D unclear. The TCR originated in an adult man with Graves' ophthalmopathy. Here the CDR3 reads CASSLRVGEQYF. The CDR3 nucleotides are TGTGCCAGCAGCTTAAGGGTCGGCGAGCAGTACTTC.